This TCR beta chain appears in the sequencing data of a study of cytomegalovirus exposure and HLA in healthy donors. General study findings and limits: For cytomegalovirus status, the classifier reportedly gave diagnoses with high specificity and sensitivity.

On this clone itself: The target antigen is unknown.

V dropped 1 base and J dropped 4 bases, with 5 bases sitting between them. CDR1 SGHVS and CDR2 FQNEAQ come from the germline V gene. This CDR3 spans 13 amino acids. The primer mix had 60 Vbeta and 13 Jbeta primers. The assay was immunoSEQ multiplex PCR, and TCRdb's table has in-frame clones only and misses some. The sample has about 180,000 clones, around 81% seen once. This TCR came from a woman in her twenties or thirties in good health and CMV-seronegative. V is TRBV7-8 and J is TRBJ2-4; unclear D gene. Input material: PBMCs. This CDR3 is CASSLVRKNIQYF. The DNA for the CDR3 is TGTGCCAGCAGCTTAGTTAGAAAAAACATTCAGTACTTC.